This TCR beta chain was sequenced for a study of cytomegalovirus exposure and HLA in healthy donors (dated 2017 in TCRdb). Study-level background: An earlier analysis of about 530 of the donors reported around 280 Gb of sequence data and 90 million to 120 million unique TCR beta sequences obtained from about 200 million T cells. Five DR-DQ haplotypes were treated as single units for association and clustering because of strong linkage in the cohort. The study combined high-throughput TCR immunosequencing, statistical association of individual TCRs with disease status, and machine learning to predict cytomegalovirus infection status. Typing coverage varied by locus: 629-630 donors for A, B, C, DRB1 and DQB1; more than 500 for DQA1; more than 600 for DPA1; roughly 470 for DPB1. Both class I and class II loci were covered by HLA typing, at four-digit resolution. An earlier analysis of several hundred of the donors used high-throughput TCR beta sequencing to judge whether each TCR beta V gene segment behaved as functional or pseudogenic. An early release that covered several hundred HLA-typed donors contained about 290 gigabases of sequencing data and 80 million or so unique TCR sequences. A later genetic analysis used genome-wide SNP genotypes for 398 of the 666 donors, treating that subset as a discovery cohort. In the later analysis, no new phenotypic data were used to find candidate immune exposures; instead, reliance was placed on TCR beta sequences and their occurrence across donors. Of the approximately 400 genotyped donors, approximately 82% fell in the genetic ancestry cluster associated with self-reported Caucasian donors. The study used immunosequencing to profile the T cell repertoires of 600 to 850 subjects and linked those repertoires to cytomegalovirus serostatus. Alongside the repertoire data, information on donor age, sex, ethnicity and CMV serostatus was compiled. Among around 400 genotyped donors of the cohort, an average of around 240,000 unique TCR beta nucleotide sequences were sequenced per donor, approximately 20% of them non-productive. Along with the roughly 610-subject first cohort, a separate validation cohort of around 110 different subjects was used. All discovery cohort repertoires had been generated on a single sequencing platform. The study aimed to test whether signatures of past pathogen exposure could be identified by cataloging public T cell receptors. In a later analysis, previously published TCR beta repertoires from about 640 donors were re-analyzed and high-resolution HLA genotyping was added so that TCR occurrence patterns could be studied. Overall study results and their limits: In both the original and validation cohorts, the classifier was reported to diagnose cytomegalovirus status with high specificity and sensitivity. Most CMV-associated TCR beta chains appeared to be HLA-restricted in a later analysis, and the HLA associations seemed to be driven largely by CMV exposure. A later analysis reported that several top co-occurrence clusters appeared linked to parvovirus B19, influenza, CMV and Epstein-Barr virus. Only TCR beta chains were sequenced in this cohort, and the absence of alpha or paired-chain data limited detectable features. A later analysis found that HLA-associated TCR beta chains were more clonally expanded and had lower generation probabilities than equally common non-associated chains. Because HLA typing was unavailable for some donors at each locus, only the typed subset was used in association tests. In vitro tests confirmed that a few of the cytomegalovirus-associated TCR beta chains recognize cytomegalovirus antigens. Sequencing depth was assumed to be roughly uniform across donors in the presence/absence analyses, though that assumption may not hold. When HLA alleles, especially DR and DQ, strongly co-occurred, attributing TCR associations to individual alleles was difficult. A further reported finding was that TCR beta sequences accurately predicted the HLA-A and HLA-B alleles for most subjects in the first cohort. A total of 150 or so TCR beta chains were listed by the study as associated with cytomegalovirus. Because counts were too low, 15 to 20 rarely observed V segments, including chromosome 9 orphons, were left out of the earlier analysis of a few hundred of the donors. It was suggested by the authors that the approach could potentially be generalized to other disease states and immunological phenotypes. A group of highly shared sequence variants was considered likely to be a technical artifact of the sequencing pipeline. Most TCR sequences were seen in very few donors, while some public TCRs were found in many individuals. An earlier analysis of approximately 500 of the donors showed that most TCR beta V segments appeared in productive rearrangements either about 87% or about 30% of the time, which broadly matched IMGT annotations. CMV serostatus was the only immune exposure information available for the cohort. A later genetic analysis associated a missense DCLRE1C variant with V-gene and J-gene trimming of TCR beta chains, and an independent cohort replicated the association. According to a later genetic analysis, donors in an Asian-associated ancestry cluster had fewer N-insertions in productive TCRs than the approximately 630-donor mean. According to a later analysis, TCR association rates differed among HLA loci, with DRB1 alleles showing the most associated TCRs and HLA-C alleles showing the fewest. Specific HLA alleles were associated with 15,000 to 20,000 TCR beta sequences at a false discovery rate of 0.05 in a later analysis. Because the 87-base-pair reads could not distinguish some IMGT-functional V segments, including TRBV6-2 and TRBV6-3, those segments were excluded. Linkage disequilibrium might explain the correlated functional status among segregating V segments, but an unknown experimental factor could not be ruled out.

The receptor library was made with the immunoSEQ multiplex PCR assay. For the multiplex PCR, a mixture combining 60 forward primers for TCR Vbeta segments and 13 reverse primers for TCR Jbeta segments was used. The CDR3 region of rearranged TCR beta genes was amplified from genomic DNA with a multiplex PCR assay. The Illumina HiSeq System was used to sequence the amplified TCR beta libraries as 87-base-pair reads. The paper's processing steps were these. Across the 600 to 700 repertoires, a later analysis counted tens of millions of unique TCR beta chains, 9.5 million to 13 million of which were shared by at least two donors. Raw reads were error-corrected and collapsed into unique sequences by a nearest-neighbor algorithm in which closely related sequences were merged to remove PCR and sequencing errors. Alignment of CDR3 sequences to IMGT reference sequences was used to assign V, D and J gene segments. Each retained sequence needed at least a six-nucleotide match to both a V gene segment and a J gene segment. A rearrangement was called productive if the CDR3 had no stop codons and remained in frame with V and J, and every other rearrangement was called non-productive. Following IMGT convention, CDR3 was defined as the stretch from the second conserved V-encoded cysteine up to the conserved J-encoded phenylalanine. Sequences without an unambiguous match to a single V gene segment were excluded from the earlier analysis of about 600 of the donors. An earlier analysis of a few hundred of the donors classified V segments as functional when productive rearrangements were above 56.7% and as segregating when the standard deviation between donors was above 5%. A statistical classification framework was developed to diagnose cytomegalovirus status using the catalog of TCR beta chain sequences. In a later analysis, TCR nucleotide sequences were compared against IMGT/GENE-DB human TR gene sequences so that V and J genes could be assigned. A later analysis assigned CDR3 sequences and most-parsimonious VDJ recombination scenarios with the TCRdist pipeline. In a later analysis, each TCR beta chain was defined by its CDR3 amino acid sequence together with its V-gene family, and reads without a unique V-gene family were excluded. To address suspected cross-contamination and a sequencing artifact, a later analysis removed 592 highly shared, low-generation-probability nucleotide sequences. For each public chain, a later analysis derived a clonal expansion index from normalized ranks of inferred template counts within each repertoire. In a later analysis, generation probabilities were computed with a VDJ recombination model fitted to out-of-frame rearrangements, and the resulting probabilities were checked against IGoR. Hypergeometric tests were used in a later analysis to score TCR-TCR, TCR-HLA and TCR-CMV co-occurrence, with a repertoire-size bias correction applied to the TCR pairs. A later analysis estimated false discovery rates by permuting HLA or CMV assignments 20 times. A later analysis grouped co-occurring TCRs with DBSCAN, adding TCRdist sequence similarity when clustering within HLA-allele-positive subsets. For co-occurrence clustering, repertoires with fewer than 30,000 or more than 120,000 public chains were excluded, along with four to six repertoires with anomalous nucleotide sharing. TCRdb mirrors the immuneACCESS table, restricted to in-frame sequences. Some clones are absent from its copies; in checked studies, under half trace to an unresolved V gene, and the reason for the others is unknown. That table is the source of V, J and clone size, and D and trimming were worked out from the DNA. The sample data list about 190,000 clones, and just under 80% of these were observed just once. Clones ranked in the top ten supply 4.5% to 7.5% of the sample.

Turning to this clone: The antigen it recognizes is unknown. Base qualities are missing; no much larger clone stands one base away.

V is shortened by 6 bases, J by 4 bases, and the region joining them spans 10 bases. The CDR3 spans 13 residues, from the cysteine through the phenylalanine. Only CDR3 DNA is held: 39 bases, read in frame from base 1. In the germline V gene, CDR1 corresponds to SGHDT and CDR2 to YYEEEE. The cohort comprised 550 to 700 healthy bone marrow donors. All cohort members were sampled while nominally healthy, although unrecorded immune exposures were likely present. The donor was CMV seropositive and was included in the group of 289 seropositive cohort members. Each donor provided a peripheral blood sample, and peripheral blood mononuclear cells were used for TCR beta sequencing. Genomic DNA extraction from the blood cell samples was performed with the Qiagen DNeasy Blood Extraction Kit.

The chain is assembled from TRBV5-6 and TRBJ2-2, and possibly TRBD2, on 6 matching bases. This clonotype was sampled from a woman in her 30s in good health and CMV-seropositive. Sample: PBMCs. This receptor carries the CDR3 CASTRTITGELFF. DNA sequence: TGTGCCAGCACCCGGACTATCACCGGGGAGCTGTTTTTT.